The 10 T cell receptor beta chains below come from one sample, sequenced in a study of blood T cell repertoires in COVID-19. This table comes from immunoSEQ multiplex PCR, and its TCRdb copy is limited to in-frame clones, with some not included. The profile covers around 270,000 clones, with about 88% appearing a single time and approximately 2% taken by the ten largest. The sample was peripheral blood. These receptors all stem from a man younger than 40 with active or convalescent COVID-19.

The V and J genes are TRBV29-1 and TRBJ2-7, with a tentative D call TRBD1 (6 bases). CDR3 length equals 10 residues. CDR1 SQVTM and CDR2 ANQGSEA come from the germline V gene. V was trimmed by 6 bases and J by 6 bases, leaving 9 bases between them. The chain's CDR3 is CSVQGPEQYF. CDR3 nucleotide sequence: TGCAGCGTACAGGGTCCCGAGCAGTACTTC.

The rearrangement uses TRBV29-1 and TRBJ1-1; D may be TRBD1 (5 bases). V was pared by 7 bases and J by 5 bases, with 20 bases between. Germline CDR1 SQVTM, CDR2 ANQGSEA. There are 14 residues in the CDR3. This chain's CDR3 is CSAEKGLAWTEAFF. CDR3 in DNA: TGCAGCGCCGAAAAGGGGCTCGCATGGACTGAAGCTTTCTTT.

This chain links TRBV4-2 with TRBJ2-2; D is unclear. V was trimmed by 0 bases and J by 0 bases, leaving 11 bases between them. Germline V gene data show CDR1 as LGHNA and CDR2 as YNFKEQ. The CDR3 has 17 residues. The CDR3, as DNA: TGTGCCAGCAGCCAAGATGCCCAGGCCTCGAACACCGGGGAGCTGTTTTTT. It translates to CASSQDAQASNTGELFF.

V is TRBV7-8 and J is TRBJ2-3; tentatively, D is TRBD1 (5 bases). The CDR3 runs 14 residues. The germline gives CDR1 SGHVS, CDR2 FQNEAQ. V lost 7 bases and J 6 bases, leaving 17 bases between the germline ends. CDR3: CASTPVGVLDTQYF. For the CDR3, the DNA is TGTGCCAGCACACCCGTAGGGGTTTTGGATACGCAGTATTTT.

Here the CDR3 reads CASSPLSISGNTIYF. The CDR3 bases are TGTGCCAGCTCACCCCTCAGTATCTCTGGAAACACCATATATTTT. The chain links TRBV18 to TRBJ1-3, with D unresolved. This CDR3 has 15 amino acids. Germline V gene sequence: CDR1 KGHSH, CDR2 LQKENI. Trimming pared 3 bases from V and 0 bases from J, leaving 9 bases between.

The chain uses TRBV4-2 and TRBJ1-2; D remains unclear. Germline V CDR1 and CDR2: LGHNA, YNFKEQ. Trimming cost V 0 bases and J 0 bases, with 11 bases left between them. CDR3 size: 16 residues. CDR3 in DNA: TGTGCCAGCAGCCAAGATAGCGGCGGAACTAACTATGGCTACACCTTC. This encodes CASSQDSGGTNYGYTF.

In this sample, this clone turned up once. CDR3 DNA: TGTGCCAGCAGCCCCCGACCAGGGTCCCCCGAGCAGTACTTC. It translates to CASSPRPGSPEQYF. The chain has TRBV11-2 and TRBJ2-7; D possibly corresponds to TRBD1 (5 bases). Germline V CDR1 and CDR2: SGHAT, FQNNGV. The CDR3 covers 14 residues. Deletions cut 5 bases from V and 6 bases from J, with 17 bases between.

The V gene is TRBV27, the J gene TRBJ1-4; TRBD1 matches at 10 bases. CDR1 is MNHEY, CDR2 SMNVEV, per germline (reference sequence). The CDR3 spans 15 residues. Unmatched junction bases numbered 9, after V lost 6 bases and J lost 8 bases. As DNA, the CDR3 is TGTGCCAGCAGGGCTACCGGGACAGGGGTGGAAAAACTGTTTTTT. Its translation: CASRATGTGVEKLFF.

This clone was seen only once. This sequence joins TRBV29-1 and TRBJ1-1; 7 nucleotides line up with TRBD1. J lost 0 bases, V lost 0 bases, and 4 bases had no gene match. The CDR3 length is 15 residues. Germline CDR1 is SQVTM and CDR2 is ANQGSEA. The CDR3 DNA is TGCAGCGTTGAAGATTGGGGGACAGTGAACACTGAAGCTTTCTTT. Amino acids: CSVEDWGTVNTEAFF.

This sequence joins TRBV29-1 and TRBJ1-1, with TRBD1 matching 8 bases. V was clipped by 0 bases and J by 11 bases; unmatched bases: 5. The CDR3 is 12 amino acids. Germline lookup yields CDR1 SQVTM and CDR2 ANQGSEA. CDR3 region: CSVEETGGRAFF. CDR3 nucleotide sequence: TGCAGCGTTGAAGAAACAGGGGGTAGGGCTTTCTTT. Filled out from reference TRBV29-1 and TRBJ1-1, the complete variable domain reads SAVISQKPSRDICQRGTSLTIQCQVDSQVTMMFWYRQQPGQSLTLIATANQGSEATYESGFVIDKFPISRPNLTFSTLTVSNMSPEDSSIYLCSVEETGGRAFFGQGTRLTVV.